This T cell receptor (beta chain) was retrieved from a study of shared clonotypes between healthy human individuals. The CDR3 sequence is 18 residues long. V was shortened by 1 base and J by 1 base, with 20 bases between the two germline ends. CDR1 LGHNT and CDR2 FRNRAP come from the germline V gene. CD45RO-negative, CCR7-selected cells formed the naive CD8 fraction, which excluded terminally differentiated effector memory CD45RA+ cells. The method was immunoSEQ multiplex PCR; TCRdb's version includes in-frame clones alone and lacks a portion of them. This table has fewer than 700,000 clones, roughly 96% appearing once.

V is TRBV12-5 and J is TRBJ2-7, with D possibly matching TRBD2 (6 bases). Sequences were obtained from naive CD8+ T cells sorted from blood. This TCR was sampled from a woman aged 30 to 39 in good health. The DNA for the CDR3 is TGTGCTAGTGGTTTGGCACTCTCGGAGGGCGGGAATTCCTACGAGCAGTACTTC. This encodes CASGLALSEGGNSYEQYF.